The clone carrying this TCR beta chain was found once. What it recognizes is unknown. Regarding treatment: 15 to 20 received Ad26.COV2.S at low or high dose, single or two shots; 5 received placebo; per-sample allocation not given. Day 63 after the first injection of vaccine or placebo was the sampling time. The sample comes from a study of Ad26.COV2.S vaccination and SARS-CoV-2 variants. Overall study: COV1001, an Ad26.COV2.S trial, supplied this vaccine-arm donor. Dosing was one shot or two shots 56 days apart. Notes on the study in general: Similar non-spike TCR breadth was seen in vaccine and placebo recipients.

Data came from immunoSEQ multiplex PCR; TCRdb stores just in-frame clones and leaves some out. The sample includes roughly 270,000 clones, more than 75% of them seen just once. The CDR3 has 16 residues. The V and J ends lost 4 bases and 10 bases, in that order; junction bases with no gene match: 16. Germline loops: CDR1 SGHNT, CDR2 YYREEE (reference sequence). The clonotype originates from a person aged 18-60 years who received the Ad26.COV2.S COVID-19 vaccine or a placebo. The material was peripheral blood, obtained in a trial of Ad26.COV2.S vaccine versus placebo. V is TRBV5-4 and J is TRBJ2-1; the match to TRBD2 covers 8 bases. The CDR3 region has the DNA TGTGCCAGCAGCCCGGGGGGGTCTAGCGGCCAGGGGGAGCAGTTCTTC. Translated, it gives CASSPGGSSGQGEQFF.